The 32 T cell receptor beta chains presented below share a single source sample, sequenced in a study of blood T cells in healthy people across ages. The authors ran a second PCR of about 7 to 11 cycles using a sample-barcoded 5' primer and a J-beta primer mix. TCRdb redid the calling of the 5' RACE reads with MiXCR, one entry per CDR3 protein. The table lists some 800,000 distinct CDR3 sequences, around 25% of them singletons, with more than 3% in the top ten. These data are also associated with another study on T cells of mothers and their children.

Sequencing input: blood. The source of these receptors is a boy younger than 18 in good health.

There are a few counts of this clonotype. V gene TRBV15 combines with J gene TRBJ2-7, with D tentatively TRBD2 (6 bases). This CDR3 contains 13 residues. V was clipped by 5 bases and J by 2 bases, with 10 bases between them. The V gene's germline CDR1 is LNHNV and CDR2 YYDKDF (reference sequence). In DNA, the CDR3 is TGTGCCACCAGCCCCCGGGGGACCTACGAGCAGTACTTC. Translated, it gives CATSPRGTYEQYF. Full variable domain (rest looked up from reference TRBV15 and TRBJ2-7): DAMVIQNPRYQVTQFGKPVTLSCSQTLNHNVMYWYQQKSSQAPKLLFHYYDKDFNNEADTPDNFQSRRPNTSFCFLDIRSPGLGDTAMYLCATSPRGTYEQYFGPGTRLTVT.

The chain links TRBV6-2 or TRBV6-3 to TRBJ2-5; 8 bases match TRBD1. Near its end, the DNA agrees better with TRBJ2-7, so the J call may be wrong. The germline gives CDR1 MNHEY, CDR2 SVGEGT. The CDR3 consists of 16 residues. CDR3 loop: CASSPWDRRGSYEQYF. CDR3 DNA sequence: TGTGCCAGCAGTCCATGGGACAGGAGGGGATCCTACGAGCAGTACTTC.

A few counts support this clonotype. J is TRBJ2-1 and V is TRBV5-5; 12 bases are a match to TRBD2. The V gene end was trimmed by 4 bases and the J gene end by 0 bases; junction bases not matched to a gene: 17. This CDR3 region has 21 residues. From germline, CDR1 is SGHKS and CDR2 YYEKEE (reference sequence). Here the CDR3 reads CASSPSIQGLAGGSSYNEQFF. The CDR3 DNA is TGTGCCAGCAGCCCTAGCATCCAGGGGCTAGCGGGAGGGAGCTCCTACAATGAGCAGTTCTTC. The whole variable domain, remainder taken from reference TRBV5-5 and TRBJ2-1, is DAGVTQSPTHLIKTRGQQVTLRCSPISGHKSVSWYQQVLGQGPQFIFQYYEKEERGRGNFPDRFSARQFPNYSSELNVNALLLGDSALYLCASSPSIQGLAGGSSYNEQFFGPGTRLTVL.

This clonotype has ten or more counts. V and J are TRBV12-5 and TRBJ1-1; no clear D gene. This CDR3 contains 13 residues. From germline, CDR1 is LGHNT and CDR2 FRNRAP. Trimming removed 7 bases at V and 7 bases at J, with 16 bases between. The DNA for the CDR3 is TGTGCTAGTGAGAGCGCGGAGCTCATTGAAGCTTTCTTT. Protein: CASESAELIEAFF.

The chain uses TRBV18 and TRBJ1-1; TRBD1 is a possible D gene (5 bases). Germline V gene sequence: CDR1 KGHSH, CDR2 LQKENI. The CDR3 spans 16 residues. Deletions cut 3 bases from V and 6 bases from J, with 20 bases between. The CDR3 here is CASSPSGLGRRAEAFF. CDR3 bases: TGTGCCAGCTCACCGTCGGGGTTGGGGCGGCGAGCTGAAGCTTTCTTT. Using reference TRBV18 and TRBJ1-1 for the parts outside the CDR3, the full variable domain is NAGVMQNPRHLVRRRGQEARLRCSPMKGHSHVYWYRQLPEEGLKFMVYLQKENIIDESGMPKERFSAEFPKEGPSILRIQQVVRGDSAAYFCASSPSGLGRRAEAFFGQGTRLTVV.

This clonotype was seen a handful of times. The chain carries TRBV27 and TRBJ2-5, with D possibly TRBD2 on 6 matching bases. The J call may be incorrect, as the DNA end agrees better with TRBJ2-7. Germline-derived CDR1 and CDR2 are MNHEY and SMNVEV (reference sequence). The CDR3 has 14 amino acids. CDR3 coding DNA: TGTGCCAGCAGTCCGGAGGGAGTAGACTACGAGCAGTACTTC. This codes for CASSPEGVDYEQYF.

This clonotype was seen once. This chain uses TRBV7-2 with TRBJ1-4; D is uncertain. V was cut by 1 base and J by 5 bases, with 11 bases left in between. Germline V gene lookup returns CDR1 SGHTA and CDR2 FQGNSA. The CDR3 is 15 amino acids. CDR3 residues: CASSLVGIQNEKLFF. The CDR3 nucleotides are TGTGCCAGCAGCTTAGTGGGGATTCAAAATGAAAAACTGTTTTTT.

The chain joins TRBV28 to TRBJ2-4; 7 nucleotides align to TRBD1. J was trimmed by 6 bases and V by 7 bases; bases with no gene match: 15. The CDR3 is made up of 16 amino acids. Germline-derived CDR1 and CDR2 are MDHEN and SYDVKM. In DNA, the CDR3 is TGTGCCAGCATGCTTGGAAATTGGGACAGTGTAAACATTCAGTACTTC. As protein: CASMLGNWDSVNIQYF.

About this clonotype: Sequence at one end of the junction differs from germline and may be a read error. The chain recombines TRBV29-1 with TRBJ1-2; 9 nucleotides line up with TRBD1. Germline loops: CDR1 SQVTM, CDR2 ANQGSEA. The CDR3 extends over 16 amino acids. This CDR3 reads CGVRSPGQGVDYGYTF. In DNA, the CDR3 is TGCGGCGTACGATCCCCGGGACAGGGAGTGGACTATGGCTACACCTTC. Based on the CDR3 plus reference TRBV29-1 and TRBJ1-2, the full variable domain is SAVISQKPSRDICQRGTSLTIQCQVDSQVTMMFWYRQQPGQSLTLIATANQGSEATYESGFVIDKFPISRPNLTFSTLTVSNMSPEDSSIYLCGVRSPGQGVDYGYTFGSGTRLTVV.

DNA for the CDR3: TGTGCCAGCAGGTCGGGGGGTATCACAGATACGCAGTATTTT. Translating gives CASRSGGITDTQYF. The chain has TRBV25-1 and TRBJ2-3, with TRBD2 matching over 7 bases. CDR1 and CDR2 from the germline V gene are MGHDK and SYGVNS. The V segment lost 6 bases and the J segment 2 bases; nucleotides outside the gene matches: 5. This CDR3 has 14 amino acids.

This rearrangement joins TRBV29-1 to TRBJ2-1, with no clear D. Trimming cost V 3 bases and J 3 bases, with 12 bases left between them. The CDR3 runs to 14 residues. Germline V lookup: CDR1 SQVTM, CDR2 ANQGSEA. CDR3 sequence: CSVESSDFYNEQFF. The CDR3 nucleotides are TGCAGCGTTGAGTCCAGCGACTTCTACAATGAGCAGTTCTTC.

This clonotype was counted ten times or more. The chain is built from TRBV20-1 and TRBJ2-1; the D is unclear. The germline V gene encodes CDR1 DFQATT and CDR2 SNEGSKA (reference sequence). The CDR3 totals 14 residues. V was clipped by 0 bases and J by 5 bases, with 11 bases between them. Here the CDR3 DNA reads TGCAGTGCTAGAGATCTGGATTGGAACAATGAGCAGTTCTTC. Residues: CSARDLDWNNEQFF.

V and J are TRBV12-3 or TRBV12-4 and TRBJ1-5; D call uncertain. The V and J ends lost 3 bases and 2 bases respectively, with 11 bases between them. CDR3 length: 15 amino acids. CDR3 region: CASSLSGKGNQPQHF. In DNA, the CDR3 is TGTGCCAGCAGTTTGTCGGGGAAGGGCAATCAGCCCCAGCATTTT.

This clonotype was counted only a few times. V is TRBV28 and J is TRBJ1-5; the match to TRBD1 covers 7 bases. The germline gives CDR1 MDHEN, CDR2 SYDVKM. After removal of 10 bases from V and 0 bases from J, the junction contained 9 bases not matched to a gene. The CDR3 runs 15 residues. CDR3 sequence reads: CAIDYRDSSNQPQHF. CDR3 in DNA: TGTGCCATCGACTACCGGGACAGTAGCAATCAGCCCCAGCATTTT.

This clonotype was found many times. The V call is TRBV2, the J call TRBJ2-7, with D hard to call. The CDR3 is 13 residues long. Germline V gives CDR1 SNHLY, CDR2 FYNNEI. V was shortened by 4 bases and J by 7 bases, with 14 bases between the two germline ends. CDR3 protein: CASSANKVGEQYF. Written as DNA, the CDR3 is TGTGCCAGCAGTGCCAACAAGGTTGGGGAGCAGTACTTC. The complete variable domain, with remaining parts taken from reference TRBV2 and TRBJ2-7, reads EPEVTQTPSHQVTQMGQEVILRCVPISNHLYFYWYRQILGQKVEFLVSFYNNEISEKSEIFDDQFSVERPDGSNFTLKIRSTKLEDSAMYFCASSANKVGEQYFGPGTRLTVT.

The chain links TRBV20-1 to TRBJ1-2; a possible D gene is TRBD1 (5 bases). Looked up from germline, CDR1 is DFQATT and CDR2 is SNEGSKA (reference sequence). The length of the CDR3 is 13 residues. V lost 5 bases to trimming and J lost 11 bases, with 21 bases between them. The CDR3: CSAPTDTLWGYTF. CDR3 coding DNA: TGCAGTGCTCCGACAGACACCTTGTGGGGGTACACCTTC.

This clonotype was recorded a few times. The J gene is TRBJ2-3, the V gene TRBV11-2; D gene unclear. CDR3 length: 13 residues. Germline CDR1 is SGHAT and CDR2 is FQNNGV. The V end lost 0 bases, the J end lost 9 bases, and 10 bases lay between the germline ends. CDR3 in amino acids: CASSLERQFTQYF. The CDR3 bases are TGTGCCAGCAGCTTAGAGAGGCAGTTCACGCAGTATTTT.

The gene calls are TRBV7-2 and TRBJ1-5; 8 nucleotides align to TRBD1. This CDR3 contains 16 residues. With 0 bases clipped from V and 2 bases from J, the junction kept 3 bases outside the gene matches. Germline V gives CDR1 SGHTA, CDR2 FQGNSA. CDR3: CASSLAMDRGNQPQHF. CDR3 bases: TGTGCCAGCAGCTTAGCGATGGACAGGGGCAATCAGCCCCAGCATTTT.

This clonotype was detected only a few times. Here the CDR3 reads CASSFASGGPQETQYF. In nucleotides, the CDR3 is TGCGCCAGCAGCTTTGCTAGCGGGGGGCCGCAAGAGACCCAGTACTTC. The chain uses TRBV5-1 and TRBJ2-5, with 11 positions matching TRBD2. Per the germline V gene, CDR1 is SGHRS and CDR2 is YFSETQ. V trimming: 2 bases; J trimming: 2 bases; junction bases outside the gene matches: 5. The CDR3 consists of 16 residues. The full variable domain, with the rest looked up from reference TRBV5-1 and TRBJ2-5, is KAGVTQTPRYLIKTRGQQVTLSCSPISGHRSVSWYQQTPGQGLQFLFEYFSETQRNKGNFPGRFSGRQFSNSRSEMNVSTLELGDSALYLCASSFASGGPQETQYFGPGTRLLVL.

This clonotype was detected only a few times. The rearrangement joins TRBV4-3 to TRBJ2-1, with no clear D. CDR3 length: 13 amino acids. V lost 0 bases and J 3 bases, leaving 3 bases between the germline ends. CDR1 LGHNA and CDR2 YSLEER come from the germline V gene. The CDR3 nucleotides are TGCGCCAGCAGCCAAGACAACTACAATGAGCAGTTCTTC. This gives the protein CASSQDNYNEQFF.

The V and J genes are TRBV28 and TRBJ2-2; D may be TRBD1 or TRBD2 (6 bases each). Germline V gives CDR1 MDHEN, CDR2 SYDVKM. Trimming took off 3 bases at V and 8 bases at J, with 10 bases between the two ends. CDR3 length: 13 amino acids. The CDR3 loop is CASSLGGRGELFF. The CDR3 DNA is TGTGCCAGCAGTTTGGGGGGCCGAGGGGAGCTGTTTTTT.

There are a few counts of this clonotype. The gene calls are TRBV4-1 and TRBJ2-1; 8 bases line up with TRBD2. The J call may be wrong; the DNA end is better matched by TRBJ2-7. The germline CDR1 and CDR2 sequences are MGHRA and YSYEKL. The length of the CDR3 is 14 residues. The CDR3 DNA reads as TGCGCCAGCAGCCAATTGGCGGGAGGTTACGAGCAGTACTTC. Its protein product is CASSQLAGGYEQYF.

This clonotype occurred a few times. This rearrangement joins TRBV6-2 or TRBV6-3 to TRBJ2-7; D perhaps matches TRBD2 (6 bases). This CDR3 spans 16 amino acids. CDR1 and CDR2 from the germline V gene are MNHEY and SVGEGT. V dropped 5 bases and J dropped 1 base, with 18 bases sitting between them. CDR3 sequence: CASSGLRRGNSYEQYF. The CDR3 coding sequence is TGTGCCAGCAGTGGCCTTCGGCGGGGAAATTCCTACGAGCAGTACTTC.

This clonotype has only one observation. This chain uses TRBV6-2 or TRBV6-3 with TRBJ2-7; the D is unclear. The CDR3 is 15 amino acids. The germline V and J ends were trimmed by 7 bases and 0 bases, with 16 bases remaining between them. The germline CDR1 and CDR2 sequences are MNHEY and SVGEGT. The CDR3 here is CASTSTPYGSYEQYF. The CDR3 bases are TGTGCCAGCACCAGTACCCCCTATGGCTCCTACGAGCAGTACTTC.

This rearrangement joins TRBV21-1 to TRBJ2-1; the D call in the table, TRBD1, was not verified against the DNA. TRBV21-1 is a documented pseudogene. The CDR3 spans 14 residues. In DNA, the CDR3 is TGTGCCAGCAGCAAAGCGCGCGGGGCTCATGAGCAGTTCTTC. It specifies CASSKARGAHEQFF.

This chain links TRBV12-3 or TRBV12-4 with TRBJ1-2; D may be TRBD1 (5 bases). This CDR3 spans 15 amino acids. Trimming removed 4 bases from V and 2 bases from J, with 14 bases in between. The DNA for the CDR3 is TGTGCCAGCAGTTCGCCTTACAGGTTAAACTATGGCTACACCTTC. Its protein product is CASSSPYRLNYGYTF.

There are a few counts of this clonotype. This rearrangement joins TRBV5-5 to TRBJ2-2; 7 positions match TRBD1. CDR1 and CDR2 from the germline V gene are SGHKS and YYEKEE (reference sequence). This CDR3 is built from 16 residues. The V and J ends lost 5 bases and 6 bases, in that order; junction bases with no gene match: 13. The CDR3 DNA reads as TGTGCCAGCAGAAGCACGCACAGGGGAAATGCCGGGGAGCTGTTTTTT. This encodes CASRSTHRGNAGELFF.

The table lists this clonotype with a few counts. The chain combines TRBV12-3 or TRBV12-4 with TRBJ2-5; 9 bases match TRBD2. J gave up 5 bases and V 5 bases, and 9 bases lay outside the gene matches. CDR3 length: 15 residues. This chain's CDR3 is CASSPVAGGPETQYF. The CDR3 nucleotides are TGTGCCAGCAGTCCGGTCGCGGGAGGGCCTGAGACCCAGTACTTC.

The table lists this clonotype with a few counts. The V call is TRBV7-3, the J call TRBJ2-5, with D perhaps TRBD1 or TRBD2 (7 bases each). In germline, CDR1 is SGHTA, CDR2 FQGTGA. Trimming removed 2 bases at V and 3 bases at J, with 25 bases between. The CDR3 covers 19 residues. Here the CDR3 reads CASSLWGGRTGAPEETQYF. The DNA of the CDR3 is TGTGCCAGCAGCTTATGGGGGGGGCGCACAGGGGCCCCTGAAGAGACCCAGTACTTC.

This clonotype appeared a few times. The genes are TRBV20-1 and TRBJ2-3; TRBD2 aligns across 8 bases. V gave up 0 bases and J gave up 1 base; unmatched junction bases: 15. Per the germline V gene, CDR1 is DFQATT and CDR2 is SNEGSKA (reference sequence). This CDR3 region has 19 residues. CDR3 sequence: CSAREASGRSARGTDTQYF. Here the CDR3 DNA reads TGCAGTGCTAGAGAGGCGAGCGGGAGATCGGCGAGAGGCACAGATACGCAGTATTTT.

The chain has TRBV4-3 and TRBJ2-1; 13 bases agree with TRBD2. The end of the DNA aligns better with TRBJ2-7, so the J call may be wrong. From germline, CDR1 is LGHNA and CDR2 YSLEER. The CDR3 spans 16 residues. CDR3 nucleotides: TGCGCCAGCAGCCAATGGGGGACTAGCGGGGCCTACGAGCAGTACTTC. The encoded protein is CASSQWGTSGAYEQYF.

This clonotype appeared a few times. Here the CDR3 DNA reads TGCAGTGCTAGGGCAGGGGGCCCGGGCTACACCTTC. Translation gives CSARAGGPGYTF. The chain carries TRBV20-1 and TRBJ1-2, with 8 nucleotides matching TRBD1. CDR1 is DFQATT, CDR2 SNEGSKA, per germline (reference sequence). CDR3 length: 12 amino acids. Unmatched junction bases numbered 5, after V lost 3 bases and J lost 8 bases.